This T cell receptor (beta chain) was documented in a study of blood T cell repertoires in COVID-19. TCRdb keeps only in-frame clones here, not all; method: immunoSEQ multiplex PCR. The table lists 200,000 or so clones, 80% to 90% of them singletons, with about 10% in the top ten. The germline gives CDR1 MDHEN, CDR2 SYDVKM. J was trimmed by 3 bases and V by 6 bases; bases with no gene match: 3. The CDR3 contains 13 residues. V gene TRBV28 combines with J gene TRBJ2-5; TRBD2 agrees at 8 bases. The TCR originated in a woman of 80 years or more with acute or convalescent COVID-19. Sequencing was done on a sample of peripheral blood. The CDR3 loop is CASRETSEETQYF. The DNA of the CDR3 is TGTGCCAGCAGGGAGACTAGCGAAGAGACCCAGTACTTC.